Below are 2 T cell receptor beta chains sequenced from a single sample in a study of T cell responses to AZD1222 COVID-19 vaccine. Repertoires were generated with immunoSEQ multiplex PCR, while TCRdb's copy carries only in-frame clones and drops some. The table records approximately 130,000 clones, 80% to 90% of them present only once. Material: peripheral blood, obtained 28 days after the second AZD1222 dose. The receptors were gathered from an adult who received the AZD1222 COVID-19 vaccine.

The V call is TRBV5-8, the J call TRBJ1-5; D ambiguous. V was shortened by 0 bases and J by 4 bases, with 8 bases between the two germline ends. The germline CDR1 and CDR2 sequences are SGHTS and YDEGEE. The CDR3 loop spans 14 amino acids. The CDR3 is CASSLAIRNQPQHF. CDR3 coding DNA: TGTGCCAGCAGCTTGGCGATTCGGAATCAGCCCCAGCATTTT.

This chain joins TRBV19 and TRBJ2-1, with 9 nucleotides matching TRBD1. The CDR3 is 15 residues long. With 4 bases clipped from V and 5 bases from J, the junction kept 6 bases outside the gene matches. Germline V gives CDR1 LNHDA, CDR2 SQIVND (reference sequence). The CDR3 is CASSRDREGHNEQFF. The CDR3 region has the DNA TGTGCCAGTAGTAGGGACAGGGAGGGCCACAATGAGCAGTTCTTC.